The T cell receptor beta chain described here comes from a study of cytomegalovirus exposure and HLA in healthy donors. V lost 5 bases to trimming and J lost 6 bases; unmatched junction nucleotides: 7. This CDR3 is built from 14 residues. The germline V gene has CDR1 MNHEY and CDR2 SMNVEV (reference sequence). The study's findings and limits: Among the CMV-associated chains, three were confirmed in vitro as specific for CMV antigens.

Assay: immunoSEQ multiplex PCR; the TCRdb copy retains only in-frame clones and omits some. The sample has 250,000 to 350,000 clones, 86% seen once; the top ten hold 0.65% to 0.85%. A remark on this clone: Its antigen remains unknown.

Sequences were obtained from PBMCs. The receptor's source is a woman under 30 in good health and CMV-seronegative. The rearrangement links TRBV27 to TRBJ1-2, with 9 bases fitting TRBD1. The CDR3, as DNA: TGTGCCAGCAGTCCTACCGGGACAGGGCATGGCTACACCTTC. Protein sequence: CASSPTGTGHGYTF.